Listed below are T cell receptor beta chains from one sample, sequenced in a study of blood T cell repertoires in COVID-19. Sequenced by immunoSEQ multiplex PCR; TCRdb stores in-frame clones only, minus some. The table has 150,000 to 200,000 clones, roughly 93% seen once. The sequencing sample was made of peripheral blood. These receptors were collected from a man aged 18-30 years with COVID-19, enrolled during active disease. The CDR3 runs from the conserved cysteine through the conserved F or W. The D gene is left open where the match is weak. Rows may omit the clone size; those that give it use once, few, many or a size class.

>TRBV27|.|TRBD1|TRBJ1-2
CASRRDSFFGYTF
TGTGCCAGCAGGAGGGACAGCTTTTTCGGCTACACCTTC
>TRBV25-1|once|.|TRBJ1-2
CASSPGLYGYTF
TGTGCCAGCAGCCCCGGACTCTATGGCTACACCTTC
>TRBV6-6|.|TRBD1|TRBJ2-7
CASKLGTGSSYEQYF
TGTGCCAGCAAGCTGGGGACAGGTAGCTCCTACGAGCAGTACTTC
>TRBV14|few|.|TRBJ1-1
CASSQGGPAFF
TGTGCCAGCAGCCAAGGGGGGCCAGCTTTCTTT
>TRBV14|once|TRBD2|TRBJ2-1
CASSQELAGVNEQFF
TGTGCCAGCAGCCAAGAACTAGCGGGAGTCAATGAGCAGTTCTTC
>TRBV5-1|once|TRBD2|TRBJ2-3
CASSFQREGTDTQYF
TGCGCCAGCAGCTTCCAGCGGGAGGGCACAGATACGCAGTATTTT
>TRBV9|.|TRBD1|TRBJ2-5
CASSVGWGTGLQETQYF
TGTGCCAGCAGCGTAGGCTGGGGGACAGGGCTACAAGAGACCCAGTACTTC
>TRBV5-1|once|TRBD1|TRBJ2-1
CASSSYRDRGSNEQFF
TGCGCCAGCAGCTCATACCGGGACAGGGGCTCCAATGAGCAGTTCTTC
>TRBV9|.|.|TRBJ2-2
CASSVGTLDTGELFF
TGTGCCAGCAGCGTAGGGACTCTCGACACCGGGGAGCTGTTTTTT
>TRBV4-1|.|TRBD2|TRBJ2-1
CASSQGLGGGPYNEQFF
TGCGCCAGCAGCCAAGGGTTGGGGGGAGGGCCTTACAATGAGCAGTTCTTC
>TRBV4-3|.|.|TRBJ1-1
CASSQDPRGTEAFF
TGCGCCAGCAGCCAAGACCCTAGGGGGACTGAAGCTTTCTTT
>TRBV19|.|TRBD1|TRBJ2-1
CASSITSGTGGSEQFF
TGTGCCAGTAGTATAACCTCCGGGACAGGGGGTAGTGAGCAGTTCTTC
>TRBV19|.|TRBD2|TRBJ2-3
CASRERGGSADTQYF
TGTGCCAGTAGAGAACGGGGCGGGAGCGCAGATACGCAGTATTTT
>TRBV6-2/TRBV6-3|.|TRBD1|TRBJ1-5
CASSPGQGIQPQHF
TGTGCCAGCAGTCCGGGACAGGGTATTCAGCCCCAGCATTTT
>TRBV28|.|.|TRBJ2-2
CASSRTAAGELFF
TGTGCCAGCAGCCGAACGGCGGCCGGGGAGCTGTTTTTT
>TRBV7-9|.|TRBD1|TRBJ1-2
CASSLGGSDGYTF
TGTGCCAGCAGTCTAGGGGGCTCGGATGGCTACACCTTC
>TRBV12-5|.|TRBD2|TRBJ2-1
CASGLDRGSGIYNEQFF
TGTGCTAGTGGTTTGGATCGAGGTAGCGGGATTTACAATGAGCAGTTCTTC
>TRBV7-9|.|TRBD1|TRBJ2-1
CASSFDRVNEQFF
TGTGCCAGCAGCTTTGACAGGGTCAATGAGCAGTTCTTC
>TRBV5-6|.|.|TRBJ1-1
CASSWEQGNTEAFF
TGTGCCAGCAGCTGGGAACAGGGGAACACTGAAGCTTTCTTT
>TRBV7-9|.|.|TRBJ2-1
CASSLAWRQDEQFF
TGTGCCAGCAGCTTAGCATGGCGTCAGGATGAGCAGTTCTTC
>TRBV14|.|.|TRBJ2-1
CASSPRRGFAYNEQFF
TGTGCCAGCAGCCCCCGTCGGGGTTTCGCCTACAATGAGCAGTTCTTC
>TRBV18|once|TRBD2|TRBJ2-7
CASSRSGKNYEQYF
TGTGCCAGCTCCCGAAGCGGGAAAAACTACGAGCAGTACTTC
>TRBV4-1|.|.|TRBJ2-3
CASSQLDSSTDTQYF
TGCGCCAGCAGCCAACTTGACTCTAGCACAGATACGCAGTATTTT
>TRBV9|.|TRBD1|TRBJ1-1
CASSGRDRGRGTEAFF
TGTGCCAGCAGCGGCCGGGACAGGGGGAGGGGCACTGAAGCTTTCTTT
>TRBV5-1|.|.|TRBJ2-2
CASSLLGQGGSGELFF
TGCGCCAGCAGCCTCCTCGGACAGGGAGGGTCCGGGGAGCTGTTTTTT
>TRBV14|.|.|TRBJ2-7
CASSPGGMPYEQYF
TGTGCCAGCAGCCCGGGCGGGATGCCCTACGAGCAGTACTTC
>TRBV7-5|once|.|TRBJ2-5
CARSLGAGSQETQYF
TGTGCCAGAAGCTTAGGGGCGGGGTCTCAAGAGACCCAGTACTTC
>TRBV5-6|few|TRBD1|TRBJ1-5
CASSLAGGGQPQHF
TGTGCCAGCAGCTTGGCAGGGGGCGGTCAGCCCCAGCATTTT
>TRBV12-3/TRBV12-4|.|.|TRBJ2-3
CASSQNGGDTQYF
TGTGCCAGCAGTCAAAACGGAGGGGATACGCAGTATTTT
>TRBV11-2|.|TRBD2|TRBJ2-2
CASSPRTSGTGELFF
TGTGCCAGCAGCCCGAGGACTAGCGGGACCGGGGAGCTGTTTTTT
>TRBV10-3|once|TRBD1|TRBJ1-2
CAIPKTGGEDGYTF
TGTGCCATCCCTAAAACAGGGGGTGAAGATGGCTACACCTTC
>TRBV4-1|.|.|TRBJ2-7
CASSRNRATYEQYF
TGCGCCAGCAGCCGAAACAGGGCCACCTACGAGCAGTACTTC
>TRBV14|once|.|TRBJ2-5
CATRDTRQETQYF
TGTGCCACCCGGGACACCCGCCAAGAGACCCAGTACTTC
>TRBV2|.|TRBD1|TRBJ1-5
CASTRDRDQPQHF
TGTGCCAGCACAAGGGACAGGGATCAGCCCCAGCATTTT
>TRBV28|.|TRBD1|TRBJ1-5
CASSLGGQGVNQPQHF
TGTGCCAGCAGTTTAGGGGGACAGGGGGTCAATCAGCCCCAGCATTTT
>TRBV27|once|.|TRBJ2-2
CASSFETGELFF
TGTGCCAGCAGTTTCGAGACCGGGGAGCTGTTTTTT
>TRBV7-2|.|.|TRBJ1-3
CASSPTPTVHSGNTIYF
TGTGCCAGCAGCCCCACCCCCACAGTGCACTCTGGAAACACCATATATTTT
>TRBV28|.|TRBD1|TRBJ1-4
CASSPPGQGATNEKLLF
TGTGCCAGCAGTCCTCCAGGACAGGGCGCAACTAATGAAAAACTGCTTTTT
>TRBV6-5|.|TRBD2|TRBJ2-1
CASSYSGVAGDNEQFF
TGTGCCAGCAGTTACTCCGGGGTAGCGGGAGACAATGAGCAGTTCTTC
>TRBV11-2|.|TRBD2|TRBJ2-7
CASSLARSGLAGQYEQYF
TGTGCCAGCAGCCTGGCCCGGAGCGGACTAGCGGGACAATACGAGCAGTACTTC
>TRBV7-2|once|.|TRBJ1-2
CASSFLSGAWGYTF
TGTGCCAGCAGCTTCCTCTCAGGGGCTTGGGGCTACACCTTC
>TRBV4-2|.|.|TRBJ2-5
CASSRDSQETQYF
TGTGCCAGCAGCCGCGACTCTCAAGAGACCCAGTACTTC
>TRBV5-1|.|TRBD1|TRBJ1-2
CASSDGTGLFRYGYTF
TGCGCCAGCAGCGACGGGACAGGACTATTTAGGTATGGCTACACCTTC
>TRBV5-1|.|.|TRBJ2-1
CASSLGTMVGEQFF
TGCGCCAGCAGCTTGGGGACAATGGTCGGTGAGCAGTTCTTC
>TRBV19|few|.|TRBJ1-4
CASSIGREREKLFF
TGTGCCAGTAGTATTGGGAGGGAACGCGAAAAACTGTTTTTT
>TRBV9|.|.|TRBJ2-1
CASSVGGGSSYNEQFF
TGTGCCAGCAGCGTAGGGGGCGGTTCTTCCTACAATGAGCAGTTCTTC
>TRBV7-8|few|TRBD1|TRBJ1-2
CASSLGTGGSYGYTF
TGTGCCAGCAGCTTAGGAACAGGGGGCAGCTATGGCTACACCTTC
>TRBV12-3/TRBV12-4|.|.|TRBJ2-7
CASSFSSTGEQYF
TGTGCCAGCAGTTTTTCATCGACGGGCGAGCAGTACTTC
>TRBV4-1|.|.|TRBJ1-3
CASSNYPRGRGNTIYF
TGCGCCAGCAGCAATTACCCCAGGGGAAGAGGGAACACCATATATTTT
>TRBV7-8|.|TRBD1|TRBJ2-7
CASSYRQGHSYEQYF
TGTGCCAGCAGCTATAGACAGGGACACTCCTACGAGCAGTACTTC
>TRBV28|few|TRBD2|TRBJ2-1
CASRSYGLGGNSYNEQFF
TGTGCCAGCAGATCTTACGGACTAGGTGGAAATTCCTACAATGAGCAGTTCTTC
>TRBV7-6|.|TRBD1|TRBJ2-7
CASSLEIGTGSYEQYF
TGTGCCAGCAGCTTAGAAATCGGGACAGGGTCGTACGAGCAGTACTTC
>TRBV18|.|TRBD1|TRBJ1-2
CASSPRQGADYGYTF
TGTGCCAGCTCACCTCGCCAGGGGGCGGACTATGGCTACACCTTC
>TRBV5-5|.|.|TRBJ1-4
CASSPWGRNDEKLFF
TGTGCCAGCAGCCCCTGGGGGAGGAATGATGAAAAACTGTTTTTT